This note documents a single T cell receptor beta chain sequence. Its target is not known. Looked up from germline, CDR1 is PRHDT and CDR2 is FYEKMQ (reference sequence). The length of the CDR3 is 13 residues. cDNA libraries for TRB were generated by 5' RACE incorporating UMI labels. Following a re-call of the 5' RACE reads, TCRdb has one entry per CDR3 protein and lacks DNA. This sample lists about 80,000 distinct CDR3 sequences; its ten largest clones have roughly 1.6%. The data stem from a study of CXCR3-negative and CXCR3-positive naive CD8 T cells. Study findings and constraints: Similar levels of surface CD5 were seen between naive subsets; TCR strength was inferred from TRB CDR3 properties. With respect to TRBV-TRBJ usage, naive CXCR3-negative and CXCR3-positive cells were similar; memory differed.

The rearrangement joins TRBV13 to TRBJ2-1; without DNA, the TCRdb call of TRBD2 cannot be checked. This clonotype originated in a human donor in good health. Some clones in this sample may be carry-over from other donors' samples. Sequencing was performed on naive CXCR3- CD8+ T cells from blood. Sample subset: CD45RO-CCR7+CD27+CD95- naive CD8+ T cells lacking CXCR3 (TNR3-). The CDR3 loop is CASSRGLAGPAFF.